This T cell receptor beta chain is from a study of T cells in Graves' hyperthyroidism and ophthalmopathy. Findings of the study overall: In blood, most of the thyroid clonotypes expanded above 0.001 were also present.

This clonotype was observed at least ten times. What it binds is unknown. An end of the junction differs from the germline gene, which may be a read error. Authors of the study amplified TCR beta CDR3 regions from RNA transcripts. A first-round RT-PCR of the TCR CDR3 used the HTBI primer set. TCRdb itself ran the multiplex PCR reads through MiXCR, one entry per CDR3 protein. The profile covers approximately 720,000 distinct CDR3 sequences, with around 20% appearing a single time and roughly a sixth taken by the ten largest. The CDR3 is 14 residues long. The chain recombines TRBV12-3 or TRBV12-4 with TRBJ2-7; D is perhaps TRBD2 (7 bases). This TCR came from a woman aged 45-60 years with Graves' hyperthyroidism that later progressed to Graves' ophthalmopathy. The sequencing sample was made of blood. CDR3 region: CASSLAGRGYEQYF. CDR3 DNA sequence: TGTGCCAGCAGCTTAGCGGGCAGGGGATACGAGCAGTACTTC.